This T cell receptor beta chain was identified in a study of CD8 T cells in Susac syndrome. Study at large: Patients with Susac syndrome were therapy-naive, on corticosteroids, or on intravenous immunoglobulin alone at blood draw.

V dropped 6 bases and J dropped 6 bases, with 14 bases sitting between them. The CDR3 consists of 12 residues. Germline V gene lookup returns CDR1 DFQATT and CDR2 SNEGSKA (reference sequence). General study findings and limits: The CD4+ T cell repertoire of patients with Susac syndrome showed no detectable clonal expansion.

This clonotype was seen a single time. The antigen remains unidentified. A quantity of about 0.45 to 1 ug RNA underwent reverse transcription using random hexamers. One entry per CDR3 protein results from TCRdb running MiXCR on the immunoSEQ multiplex PCR reads. The repertoire has 170,000 or so distinct CDR3 sequences, roughly 94% of them found once; the top ten carry 0.12%. TCR beta sequences were obtained from blood CD8+ and CD4+ T cells. The sample taken for sequencing was CD4+ T cells from PBMCs. The chain combines TRBV20-1 with TRBJ1-2, with D possibly being TRBD1 (5 bases). This sequence was found in a human donor with Susac syndrome. The CDR3 bases are TGCAGTGCCCCTAGGGAGGGGAATGGCTACACCTTC. This translates into CSAPREGNGYTF.